Presented here are 14 T cell receptor beta chains from one specimen sequenced in a study of T cells in Graves' hyperthyroidism and ophthalmopathy. RNA transcripts were the template for amplifying TCR beta CDR3 regions. First-round RT-PCR with HTBI primers amplified the TCR CDR3 region. TCRdb reprocessed the multiplex PCR reads via MiXCR and lists one record per CDR3 protein. The sample holds about 510,000 distinct CDR3 sequences; approximately 14% are singletons and the top ten take more than 11%. Material for sequencing was blood. Every receptor here comes from a woman in her thirties or forties with Graves' hyperthyroidism.

This clonotype was picked up a small number of times. V and J are TRBV18 and TRBJ2-7, with 11 bases aligning to TRBD2. CDR3 length: 17 residues. J lost 3 bases, V lost 2 bases, and 9 bases had no gene match. CDR1 and CDR2 (germline): KGHSH, LQKENI. The CDR3 sequence is CASSPSTGTSGRYEQYF. The CDR3 DNA reads TGTGCCAGCTCACCATCTACCGGGACTAGCGGCCGCTACGAGCAGTACTTC.

This clonotype was seen ten or more times. This sequence joins TRBV20-1 and TRBJ1-5, with TRBD1 identical over 7 bases. Germline CDR1 is DFQATT and CDR2 is SNEGSKA (reference sequence). CDR3 length: 14 amino acids. V gave up 1 base and J gave up 4 bases; unmatched junction bases: 4. DNA for the CDR3: TGCAGTGCTAGAGGGGACAGTGAAAATCAGCCCCAGCATTTT. It encodes CSARGDSENQPQHF.

The J gene is TRBJ2-7, the V gene TRBV27; tentatively, D is TRBD1 (5 bases). The CDR3 has 13 residues. CDR1 and CDR2 (germline): MNHEY, SMNVEV (reference sequence). V was cut by 3 bases and J by 3 bases, with 9 bases left in between. The CDR3 loop reads CASSFLDSYEQYF. The CDR3 coding sequence is TGTGCCAGCAGTTTCCTCGACAGCTACGAGCAGTACTTC.

This chain links TRBV27 with TRBJ1-4; TRBD1 matches at 8 bases. Germline V gene sequence: CDR1 MNHEY, CDR2 SMNVEV (reference sequence). The V and J ends lost 2 bases and 10 bases, in that order; junction bases with no gene match: 12. The CDR3 totals 16 residues. DNA of the CDR3: TGTGCCAGCAGTTTAAAAGGTGGACAGGGAGATGGAAAACTGTTTTTT. Its translation is CASSLKGGQGDGKLFF.

This clonotype turned up a few times. The genes are TRBV20-1 and TRBJ2-7, with a weak D call TRBD1 (6 bases). CDR3 length equals 14 residues. Trimming removed 6 bases from V and 2 bases from J, with 17 bases in between. Germline lookup yields CDR1 DFQATT and CDR2 SNEGSKA (reference sequence). CDR3: CSAGAEGPPYEQYF. The CDR3 coding sequence is TGCAGTGCGGGGGCCGAGGGCCCCCCCTACGAGCAGTACTTC.

This clonotype was counted many times. The V gene is TRBV15, the J gene TRBJ1-4; 11 bases fit TRBD1. V trimming: 7 bases; J trimming: 0 bases; junction bases outside the gene matches: 7. The CDR3 runs to 17 residues. Germline V gene lookup returns CDR1 LNHNV and CDR2 YYDKDF (reference sequence). The CDR3: CATNLPGQGATNEKLFF. The CDR3 DNA follows: TGTGCCACCAATTTACCGGGACAGGGGGCAACTAATGAAAAACTGTTTTTT.

This clonotype came up many times. The CDR3 here is CASSLRTDSFNEKLFF. CDR3 bases: TGTGCCAGCAGCTTAAGGACGGATAGTTTTAATGAAAAACTGTTTTTT. The rearrangement uses TRBV7-9 and TRBJ1-4; unclear D gene. Trimming took 2 bases from V and 4 from J, leaving 14 bases between them. The germline V gene has CDR1 SEHNR and CDR2 FQNEAQ (reference sequence). This CDR3 spans 16 amino acids.

This clonotype was recorded a few times. The V and J genes are TRBV12-5 and TRBJ1-1, with unresolved D. The CDR3 extends over 10 amino acids. V lost 5 bases and J 11 bases, leaving 9 bases between the germline ends. Germline lookup yields CDR1 LGHNT and CDR2 FRNRAP. CDR3 loop: CASGTERAFF. CDR3 bases: TGTGCTAGTGGTACCGAGAGGGCTTTCTTT.

This clonotype appeared a few times. The DNA for the CDR3 is TGTGCCAGCAGTGTTGGGGGACAGTTAAACACTGAAGCTTTCTTT. It is translated as CASSVGGQLNTEAFF. The chain is built from TRBV28 and TRBJ1-1; 7 bases are a match to TRBD1. Germline-derived CDR1 and CDR2 are MDHEN and SYDVKM. CDR3 length equals 15 residues. Trimming at V came to 5 bases and at J to 2 bases, leaving 8 bases not matched to a gene.

This clonotype came up many times. The rearrangement uses TRBV24-1 and TRBJ2-1; TRBD2 matches at 7 bases. The trim removed 7 bases at V and 7 bases at J, leaving 6 bases unmatched. CDR3 size: 13 residues. Germline V lookup: CDR1 KGHDR, CDR2 SFDVKD. The CDR3 protein is CATRGSGYNEQFF. In DNA, the CDR3 is TGTGCCACCAGAGGTAGCGGGTATAATGAGCAGTTCTTC.

This sequence joins TRBV14 and TRBJ2-2; 10 nucleotides align to TRBD2. The germline gives CDR1 SGHDN, CDR2 FVKESK. With V trimmed by 4 bases and J by 4 bases, 27 bases remained unmatched. The CDR3 loop spans 23 amino acids. The CDR3 DNA follows: TGTGCCAGCAGCCCGATTGGCTGGACAGGTTTACTAGCGGGATTCGGAAGCACCGGGGAGCTGTTTTTT. Its translation is CASSPIGWTGLLAGFGSTGELFF.

This clonotype was detected ten times or more. The chain links TRBV27 to TRBJ2-5, with 8 bases matching TRBD1. CDR3 length: 13 amino acids. With V trimmed by 6 bases and J by 5 bases, 5 bases remained unmatched. The germline CDR1 and CDR2 sequences are MNHEY and SMNVEV (reference sequence). The CDR3 sequence: CASRSRGLETQYF. The CDR3, as DNA: TGTGCCAGCAGGAGCAGGGGGCTCGAGACCCAGTACTTC.

There are a few counts of this clonotype. The genes are TRBV19 and TRBJ1-1; weak D call: TRBD1 (5 bases). This CDR3 contains 13 residues. V lost 8 bases and J lost 4, with 14 bases in between. The germline V gene has CDR1 LNHDA and CDR2 SQIVND (reference sequence). The CDR3 nucleotides are TGTGCCAGTGGGTTCTTCGGGGCCACTGAAGCTTTCTTT. It codes for CASGFFGATEAFF.

Regarding this clonotype: Just one base apart from a much larger clone, this may be a read error. The V gene is TRBV30, the J gene TRBJ1-5; possibly TRBD1 for D (6 bases). Per germline, CDR1 GTSNPN and CDR2 SVGIG (reference sequence). The CDR3 covers 14 residues. The CDR3 loop reads CAWSVQTGNQTQHF. In nucleotides, the CDR3 is TGTGCCTGGAGTGTACAGACAGGAAATCAGACCCAGCATTTT. The entire variable domain, with the rest obtained from reference TRBV30 and TRBJ1-5, is as follows: SQTIHQWPATLVQPVGSPLSLECTVEGTSNPNLYWYRQAAGRGLQLLFYSVGIGQISSEVPQNLSASRPQDRQFILSSKKLLLSDSGFYLCAWSVQTGNQTQHFGDGTRLSIL.